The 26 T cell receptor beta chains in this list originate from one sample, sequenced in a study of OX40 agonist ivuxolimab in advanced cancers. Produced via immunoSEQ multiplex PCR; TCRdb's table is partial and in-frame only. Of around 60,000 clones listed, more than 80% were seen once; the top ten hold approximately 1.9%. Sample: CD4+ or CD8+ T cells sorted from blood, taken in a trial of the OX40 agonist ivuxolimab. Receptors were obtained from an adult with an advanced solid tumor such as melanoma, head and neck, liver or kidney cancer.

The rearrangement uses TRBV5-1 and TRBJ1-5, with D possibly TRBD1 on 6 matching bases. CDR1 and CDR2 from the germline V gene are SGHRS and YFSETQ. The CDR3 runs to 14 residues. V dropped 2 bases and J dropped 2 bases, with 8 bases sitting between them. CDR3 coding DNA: TGCGCCAGCAGCTTTGCAGGGGGCAATCAGCCCCAGCATTTT. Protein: CASSFAGGNQPQHF.

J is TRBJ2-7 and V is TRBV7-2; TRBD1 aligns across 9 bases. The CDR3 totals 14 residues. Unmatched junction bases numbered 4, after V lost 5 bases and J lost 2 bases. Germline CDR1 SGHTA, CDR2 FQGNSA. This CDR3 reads CASSRNRGPYEQYF. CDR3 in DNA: TGTGCCAGCAGCAGAAACAGGGGGCCCTACGAGCAGTACTTC.

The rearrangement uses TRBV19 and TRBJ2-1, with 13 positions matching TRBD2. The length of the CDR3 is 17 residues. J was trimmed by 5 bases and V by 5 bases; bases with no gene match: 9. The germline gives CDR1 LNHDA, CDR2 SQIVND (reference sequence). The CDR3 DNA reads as TGTGCCAGTAGTCGGACTAGCGGGAGATGGGAGAACAATGAGCAGTTCTTC. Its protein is CASSRTSGRWENNEQFF. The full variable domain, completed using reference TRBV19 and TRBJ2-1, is DGGITQSPKYLFRKEGQNVTLSCEQNLNHDAMYWYRQDPGQGLRLIYYSQIVNDFQKGDIAEGYSVSREKKESFPLTVTSAQKNPTAFYLCASSRTSGRWENNEQFFGPGTRLTVL.

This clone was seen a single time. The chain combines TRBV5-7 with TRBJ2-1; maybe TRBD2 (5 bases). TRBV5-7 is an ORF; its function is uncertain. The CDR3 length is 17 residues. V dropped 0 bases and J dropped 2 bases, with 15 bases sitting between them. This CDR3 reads CASSLEEAAFPYNEQFF. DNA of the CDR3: TGTGCCAGCAGCTTGGAGGAGGCAGCGTTTCCCTACAATGAGCAGTTCTTC.

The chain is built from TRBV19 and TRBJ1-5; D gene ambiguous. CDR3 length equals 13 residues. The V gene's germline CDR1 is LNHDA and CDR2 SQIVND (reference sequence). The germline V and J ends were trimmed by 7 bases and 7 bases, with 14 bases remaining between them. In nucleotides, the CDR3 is TGTGCCAGTACTGGGCAGGTCGACCAGCCCCAGCATTTT. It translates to CASTGQVDQPQHF.

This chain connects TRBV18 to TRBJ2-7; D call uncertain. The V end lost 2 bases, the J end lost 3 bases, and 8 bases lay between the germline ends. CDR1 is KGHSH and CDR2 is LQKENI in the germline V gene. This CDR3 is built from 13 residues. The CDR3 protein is CASSPNGDYEQYF. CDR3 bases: TGTGCCAGCTCACCAAATGGAGACTACGAGCAGTACTTC. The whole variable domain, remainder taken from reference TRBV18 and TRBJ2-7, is NAGVMQNPRHLVRRRGQEARLRCSPMKGHSHVYWYRQLPEEGLKFMVYLQKENIIDESGMPKERFSAEFPKEGPSILRIQQVVRGDSAAYFCASSPNGDYEQYFGPGTRLTVT.

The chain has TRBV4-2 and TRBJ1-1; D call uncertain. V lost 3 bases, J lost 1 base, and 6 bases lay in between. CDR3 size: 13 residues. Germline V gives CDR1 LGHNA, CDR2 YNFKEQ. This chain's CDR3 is CASSQSENTEAFF. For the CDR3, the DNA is TGTGCCAGCAGCCAGTCGGAGAACACTGAAGCTTTCTTT.

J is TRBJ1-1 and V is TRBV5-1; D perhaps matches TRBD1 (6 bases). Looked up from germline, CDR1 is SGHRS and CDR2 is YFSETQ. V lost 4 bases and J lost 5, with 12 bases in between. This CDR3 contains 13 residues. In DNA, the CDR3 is TGCGCCAGCAGCGGGGGGGGCACGACTGAAGCTTTCTTT. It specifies CASSGGGTTEAFF.

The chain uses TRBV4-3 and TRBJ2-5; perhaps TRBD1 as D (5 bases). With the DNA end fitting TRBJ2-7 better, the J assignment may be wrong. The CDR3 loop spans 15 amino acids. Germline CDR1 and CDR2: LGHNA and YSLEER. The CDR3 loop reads CASSQGTPGSYEQYF. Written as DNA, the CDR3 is TGCGCCAGCAGCCAAGGGACACCTGGCTCCTACGAGCAGTACTTC.

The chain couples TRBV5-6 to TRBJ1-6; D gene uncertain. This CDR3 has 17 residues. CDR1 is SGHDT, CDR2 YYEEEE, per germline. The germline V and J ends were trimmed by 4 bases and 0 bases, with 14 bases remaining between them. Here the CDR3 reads CASSAGTKSSYNSPLHF. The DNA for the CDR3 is TGTGCCAGCAGCGCCGGTACCAAGAGCTCCTATAATTCACCCCTCCACTTT.

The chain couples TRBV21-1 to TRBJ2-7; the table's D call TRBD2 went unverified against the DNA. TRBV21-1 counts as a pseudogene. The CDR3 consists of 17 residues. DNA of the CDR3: TGTGCCAGCAGCAAAGAATGCACTAGCGGGGGAAACTACGAGCAGTACTTC. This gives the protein CASSKECTSGGNYEQYF.

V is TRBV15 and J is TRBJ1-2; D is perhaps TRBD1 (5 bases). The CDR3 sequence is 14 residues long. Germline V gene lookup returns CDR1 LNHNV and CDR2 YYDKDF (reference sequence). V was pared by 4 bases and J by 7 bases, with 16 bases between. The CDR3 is CATSTGWGGVGYTF. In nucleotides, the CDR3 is TGTGCCACCAGCACCGGGTGGGGGGGTGTTGGCTACACCTTC.

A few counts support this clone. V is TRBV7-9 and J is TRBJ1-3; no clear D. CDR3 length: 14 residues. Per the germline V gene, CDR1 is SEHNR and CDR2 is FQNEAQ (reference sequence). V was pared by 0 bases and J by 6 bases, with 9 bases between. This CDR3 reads CASSLANVENTIYF. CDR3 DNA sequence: TGTGCCAGCAGCTTAGCGAATGTCGAAAACACCATATATTTT.

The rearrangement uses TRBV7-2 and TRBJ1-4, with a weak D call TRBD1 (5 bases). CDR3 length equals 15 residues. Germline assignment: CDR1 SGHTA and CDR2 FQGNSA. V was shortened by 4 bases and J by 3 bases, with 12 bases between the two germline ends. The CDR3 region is CASSSMGGANEKLFF. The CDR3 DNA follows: TGTGCCAGCAGCTCAATGGGGGGAGCTAATGAAAAACTGTTTTTT.

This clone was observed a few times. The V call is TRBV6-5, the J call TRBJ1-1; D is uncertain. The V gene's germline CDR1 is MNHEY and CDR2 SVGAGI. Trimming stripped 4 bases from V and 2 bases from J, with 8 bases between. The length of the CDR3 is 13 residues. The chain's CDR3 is CASSSHENTEAFF. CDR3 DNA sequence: TGTGCCAGCAGTTCGCATGAAAACACTGAAGCTTTCTTT.

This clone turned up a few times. The CDR3 here is CASSQQGSNSYEQYF. In DNA, the CDR3 is TGTGCCAGCAGCCAACAGGGGTCCAACTCCTACGAGCAGTACTTC. The rearrangement joins TRBV4-2 to TRBJ2-7; TRBD1 is a possible D gene (6 bases). The CDR3 extends over 15 amino acids. The V gene lost 2 bases and the J gene lost 0 bases, with 11 bases spanning the gap. Germline V CDR1 and CDR2: LGHNA, YNFKEQ.

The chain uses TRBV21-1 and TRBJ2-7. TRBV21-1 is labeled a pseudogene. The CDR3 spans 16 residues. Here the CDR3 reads CASSTQPRPRSYEQYV. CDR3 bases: TGTGCCAGCAGCACCCAGCCCCGACCGCGCTCCTACGAGCAGTACGTC.

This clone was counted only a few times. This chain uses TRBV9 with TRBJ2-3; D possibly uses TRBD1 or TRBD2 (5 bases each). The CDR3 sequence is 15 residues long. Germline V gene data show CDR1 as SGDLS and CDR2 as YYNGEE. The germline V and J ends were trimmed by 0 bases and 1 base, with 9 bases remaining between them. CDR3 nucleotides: TGTGCCAGCAGCGTAGGTTTGGGACGCACAGATACGCAGTATTTT. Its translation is CASSVGLGRTDTQYF.

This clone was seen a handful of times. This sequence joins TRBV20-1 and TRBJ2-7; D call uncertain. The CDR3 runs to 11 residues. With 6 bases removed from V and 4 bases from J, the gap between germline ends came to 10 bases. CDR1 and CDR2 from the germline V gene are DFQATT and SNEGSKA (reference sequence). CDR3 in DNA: TGCAGTGCAGCACAGCTATACGAGCAGTACTTC. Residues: CSAAQLYEQYF.

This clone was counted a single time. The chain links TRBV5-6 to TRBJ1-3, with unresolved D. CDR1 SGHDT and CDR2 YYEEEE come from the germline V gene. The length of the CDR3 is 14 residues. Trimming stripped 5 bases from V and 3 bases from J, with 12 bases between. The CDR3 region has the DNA TGTGCCAGCAGACAAACCCGGGATGGAAACACCATATATTTT. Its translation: CASRQTRDGNTIYF.

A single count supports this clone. The CDR3 region is CASSRTSGAYRETQYF. The CDR3, as DNA: TGTGCCAGCAGCCGGACTAGCGGGGCCTACCGGGAGACCCAGTACTTC. V is TRBV7-2 and J is TRBJ2-5; 12 nucleotides agree with TRBD2. Germline V gives CDR1 SGHTA, CDR2 FQGNSA. The CDR3 length is 16 residues. Trimming cost V 5 bases and J 5 bases; bases outside gene matches: 9.

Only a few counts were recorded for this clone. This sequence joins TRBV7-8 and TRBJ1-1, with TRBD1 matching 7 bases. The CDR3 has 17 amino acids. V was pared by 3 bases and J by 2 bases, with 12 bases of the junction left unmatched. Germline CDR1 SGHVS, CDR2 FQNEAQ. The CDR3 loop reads CASSFYRGIGLNTEAFF. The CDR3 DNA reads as TGTGCCAGCAGCTTCTACAGGGGAATCGGGCTTAACACTGAAGCTTTCTTT.

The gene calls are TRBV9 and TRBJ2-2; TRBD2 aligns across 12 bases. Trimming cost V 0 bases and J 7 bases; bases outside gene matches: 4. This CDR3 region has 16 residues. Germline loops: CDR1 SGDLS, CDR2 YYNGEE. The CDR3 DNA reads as TGTGCCAGCAGCGTAGGACTAGCGGGAGCCGACGGGGAGCTGTTTTTT. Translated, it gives CASSVGLAGADGELFF.

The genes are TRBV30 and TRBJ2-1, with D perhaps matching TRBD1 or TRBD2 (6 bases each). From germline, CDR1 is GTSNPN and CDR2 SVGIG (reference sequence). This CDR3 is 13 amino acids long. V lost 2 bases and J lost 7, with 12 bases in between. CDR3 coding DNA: TGTGCCTGGAGTCCTAAGGGGGGAAATGAGCAGTTCTTC. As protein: CAWSPKGGNEQFF. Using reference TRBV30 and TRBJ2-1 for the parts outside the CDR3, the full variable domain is SQTIHQWPATLVQPVGSPLSLECTVEGTSNPNLYWYRQAAGRGLQLLFYSVGIGQISSEVPQNLSASRPQDRQFILSSKKLLLSDSGFYLCAWSPKGGNEQFFGPGTRLTVL.

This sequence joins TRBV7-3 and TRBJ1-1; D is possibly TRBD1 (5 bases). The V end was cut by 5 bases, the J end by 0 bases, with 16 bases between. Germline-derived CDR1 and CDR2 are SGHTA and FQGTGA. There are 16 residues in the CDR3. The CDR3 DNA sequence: TGTGCCAGCAGCCCTATGGTGGGACCCTTGAACACTGAAGCTTTCTTT. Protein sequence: CASSPMVGPLNTEAFF.

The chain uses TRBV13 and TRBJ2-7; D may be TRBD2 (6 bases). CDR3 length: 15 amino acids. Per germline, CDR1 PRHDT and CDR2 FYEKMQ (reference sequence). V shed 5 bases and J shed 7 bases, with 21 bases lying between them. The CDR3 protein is CASSLSVGRGREQYF. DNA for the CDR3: TGTGCCAGCAGCCTTTCGGTCGGGAGAGGTCGGGAGCAGTACTTC.